The next 27 T cell receptor beta chains were all read from a single sample in a study of blood T cell repertoires in COVID-19. Method: immunoSEQ multiplex PCR; TCRdb's copy keeps in-frame clones and lacks some. This table has about 190,000 clones, around 86% appearing once. The sequencing sample was made of peripheral blood. The receptors stem from a woman between 40 and 50 years old with acute or convalescent COVID-19.

The CDR3 DNA sequence: TGTGCCAGCAGCTTGGGACGACAGGGGTATCAGCCCCAGCATTTT. Encoded protein: CASSLGRQGYQPQHF. This sequence joins TRBV5-6 and TRBJ1-5; 8 bases agree with TRBD1. The CDR3 totals 15 residues. V was pared by 0 bases and J by 5 bases, with 4 bases of the junction left unmatched. Germline-derived CDR1 and CDR2 are SGHDT and YYEEEE.

This clone was seen only a few times. The rearrangement links TRBV11-2 to TRBJ1-5; 7 bases fit TRBD1. V was pared by 5 bases and J by 3 bases, with 10 bases of the junction left unmatched. The CDR3 runs to 16 residues. The V gene's germline CDR1 is SGHAT and CDR2 FQNNGV. The DNA for the CDR3 is TGTGCCAGCAGCCATGATAGGGACAGCTACAATCAGCCCCAGCATTTT. Amino acids: CASSHDRDSYNQPQHF.

The chain's CDR3 is CSVEGYTGSGNTIYF. Here the CDR3 DNA reads TGCAGCGTTGAAGGTTATACAGGCTCTGGAAACACCATATATTTT. The rearrangement uses TRBV29-1 and TRBJ1-3, with a tentative D call TRBD1 (5 bases). Trimming pared 1 base from V and 0 bases from J, leaving 10 bases between. Germline V lookup: CDR1 SQVTM, CDR2 ANQGSEA. The CDR3 has 15 residues.

The J gene is TRBJ2-1, the V gene TRBV14; weak D call: TRBD2 (7 bases). The CDR3 consists of 15 residues. CDR1 is SGHDN, CDR2 FVKESK, per germline. V gave up 8 bases and J gave up 9 bases, with 23 bases separating them. For the CDR3, the DNA is TGTGCCAGCGGGGACGTGTCGGGGGGCCTAGGTGAGCAGTTCTTC. Amino acids: CASGDVSGGLGEQFF.

The J gene is TRBJ1-1, the V gene TRBV29-1; 8 bases fit TRBD1. Germline loops: CDR1 SQVTM, CDR2 ANQGSEA. The CDR3 runs to 15 residues. Trimming took 3 bases from V and 0 from J; bases not matched to a gene: 6. CDR3 in amino acids: CSVEGRTGLNTEAFF. The CDR3 nucleotides read TGCAGCGTTGAGGGGCGGACAGGGCTGAACACTGAAGCTTTCTTT.

This clone came up once. The J gene is TRBJ1-3, the V gene TRBV5-4; the D is unclear. Germline values: CDR1 SGHNT, CDR2 YYREEE (reference sequence). Trimming pared 2 bases from V and 6 bases from J, leaving 15 bases between. The CDR3 length is 15 residues. The CDR3 DNA sequence: TGTGCCAGCAGCTTTTTTGGAGGGAGGACAAACACCATATATTTT. It specifies CASSFFGGRTNTIYF.

The CDR3 region has the DNA TGTGCCAGAAGCCATCAGGATAGCGGGAGGACGGCCCAAGAGACCCAGTACTTC. Translated: CARSHQDSGRTAQETQYF. The chain couples TRBV27 to TRBJ2-5; TRBD2 matches 10 bases. This CDR3 region has 18 residues. Trimming removed 9 bases from V and 1 base from J; junction bases left unmatched: 17. In germline, CDR1 is MNHEY, CDR2 SMNVEV (reference sequence).

The chain is built from TRBV18 and TRBJ2-1; D may be TRBD1 (5 bases). The ends were cut back, 5 bases at V and 12 bases at J, with 17 bases in the middle. CDR3 size: 13 residues. Per germline, CDR1 KGHSH and CDR2 LQKENI. CDR3 region: CASSAGPEIAQFF. DNA of the CDR3: TGTGCCAGCTCAGCAGGGCCCGAGATTGCGCAGTTCTTC.

This clone turned up a few times. The chain is built from TRBV7-3 and TRBJ2-1; no clear D gene. This CDR3 is 13 amino acids long. The germline V gene encodes CDR1 SGHTA and CDR2 FQGTGA. The V end was cut by 5 bases, the J end by 12 bases, with 17 bases between. The CDR3 coding sequence is TGTGCCAGCAGCGTACAACTATCAGAGGCGCAGTTCTTC. It specifies CASSVQLSEAQFF.

CDR3 residues: CASSLGQGNFHEQYF. In DNA form, the CDR3 reads TGTGCCAGCAGTCTCGGACAGGGAAACTTTCACGAGCAGTACTTC. V is TRBV7-9 and J is TRBJ2-7, with 8 nucleotides matching TRBD1. Trimming removed 6 bases from V and 5 bases from J; junction bases left unmatched: 12. The CDR3 covers 15 residues. CDR1 and CDR2 (germline): SEHNR, FQNEAQ (reference sequence).

The chain carries TRBV12-3 or TRBV12-4 and TRBJ2-7, with D possibly TRBD1 on 5 matching bases. This CDR3 has 13 residues. Trimming took 7 bases from V and 3 from J, leaving 13 bases between them. Written as DNA, the CDR3 is TGTGCCAGCACCCCCACAGGAAACTACGAGCAGTACTTC. The encoded protein is CASTPTGNYEQYF.

J is TRBJ2-1 and V is TRBV12-3 or TRBV12-4; D gene uncertain. This CDR3 contains 12 residues. The V end was cut by 7 bases, the J end by 5 bases, with 9 bases between. Here the CDR3 reads CASTDTNNEQFF. The CDR3, as DNA: TGTGCCAGCACAGATACCAACAATGAGCAGTTCTTC.

This chain joins TRBV4-2 and TRBJ2-1; TRBD2 might be the D (5 bases). CDR1 LGHNA and CDR2 YNFKEQ come from the germline V gene. V lost 6 bases and J 5 bases, leaving 14 bases between the germline ends. The CDR3 consists of 14 residues. Here the CDR3 reads CASSVASNHNEQFF. DNA for the CDR3: TGTGCCAGCAGTGTAGCGTCGAACCACAATGAGCAGTTCTTC.

This chain links TRBV4-2 with TRBJ2-1; unclear D gene. Germline V gene lookup returns CDR1 LGHNA and CDR2 YNFKEQ. The CDR3 is made up of 13 amino acids. V shed 5 bases and J shed 5 bases, with 10 bases lying between them. The CDR3 region is CASSFNTDNEQFF. The CDR3 nucleotides read TGTGCCAGCAGCTTCAATACTGACAATGAGCAGTTCTTC.

V is TRBV5-4 and J is TRBJ1-1; the D gene is possibly TRBD1 (5 bases). The CDR3 contains 12 residues. From germline, CDR1 is SGHNT and CDR2 YYREEE (reference sequence). Trimming removed 7 bases at V and 8 bases at J, with 15 bases between. The CDR3 sequence: CASSVGAAEAFF. The CDR3 nucleotides are TGTGCCAGCTCCGTAGGGGCAGCAGAAGCTTTCTTT.

The chain couples TRBV6-1 to TRBJ2-7; no firm D call. Germline CDR1 is MNHNS and CDR2 is SASEGT. The CDR3 length is 14 residues. V was cut by 3 bases and J by 7 bases, with 16 bases left in between. CDR3 region: CASSEPGLVGEQYF. The CDR3 DNA is TGTGCCAGCAGTGAGCCCGGTTTGGTCGGGGAGCAGTACTTC.

This chain uses TRBV29-1 with TRBJ1-2; 8 bases align to TRBD1. V dropped 4 bases and J dropped 6; count of bases not matched to a gene: 7. Germline CDR1 reads SQVTM; CDR2 reads ANQGSEA. This CDR3 spans 13 amino acids. CDR3 sequence reads: CSVVDRGLDGYTF. DNA of the CDR3: TGCAGCGTTGTAGACAGGGGATTGGATGGCTACACCTTC.

This sequence joins TRBV29-1 and TRBJ1-2; 10 bases are a match to TRBD1. CDR3 size: 12 residues. Germline CDR1 and CDR2: SQVTM and ANQGSEA. With V trimmed by 7 bases and J by 6 bases, 5 bases remained unmatched. The CDR3 reads CSDGQGVDGYTF. CDR3 nucleotides: TGCAGCGACGGACAGGGGGTCGATGGCTACACCTTC.

The chain uses TRBV15 and TRBJ2-1; weak D call: TRBD2 (5 bases). CDR3 length: 14 residues. Between the trimmed V and J ends, which lost 4 bases and 8 bases, there was a span of 15 bases. Germline lookup yields CDR1 LNHNV and CDR2 YYDKDF (reference sequence). The DNA of the CDR3 is TGTGCCACCAGCACTAGAAGAGGGCACGATGAGCAGTTCTTC. As protein: CATSTRRGHDEQFF. Using reference TRBV15 and TRBJ2-1 for the parts outside the CDR3, the full variable domain is DAMVIQNPRYQVTQFGKPVTLSCSQTLNHNVMYWYQQKSSQAPKLLFHYYDKDFNNEADTPDNFQSRRPNTSFCFLDIRSPGLGDTAMYLCATSTRRGHDEQFFGPGTRLTVL.

This clone was counted a single time. The chain employs TRBV28 and TRBJ1-5; D not resolved. Germline CDR1 MDHEN, CDR2 SYDVKM. This CDR3 is 14 amino acids long. Trimming shortened V by 6 bases and J by 9 bases, and 18 bases separated the two germline ends. CDR3 nucleotide sequence: TGTGCCAGCAGCTTCGTCATGGTTCGGTGGCCCCAGCATTTT. This codes for CASSFVMVRWPQHF.

The rearrangement links TRBV6-5 to TRBJ1-2, with D tentatively TRBD1 (6 bases). The V end was cut by 6 bases, the J end by 8 bases, with 13 bases between. The CDR3 consists of 12 residues. The germline CDR1 and CDR2 sequences are MNHEY and SVGAGI. The CDR3 bases are TGTGCCAGCAGCTGGGGGCATGGGGGCTACACCTTC. Amino acids: CASSWGHGGYTF.

This chain joins TRBV27 and TRBJ2-7; 11 bases agree with TRBD2. The CDR3 is made up of 17 amino acids. V was clipped by 5 bases and J by 1 base; unmatched bases: 10. The germline V gene encodes CDR1 MNHEY and CDR2 SMNVEV (reference sequence). This CDR3 is CASSKTGTSGSSYEQYF. In DNA, the CDR3 is TGTGCCAGCAGTAAGACCGGGACTAGCGGTTCTTCCTACGAGCAGTACTTC.

This rearrangement joins TRBV13 to TRBJ2-1; 11 bases are a match to TRBD2. Germline CDR1 PRHDT, CDR2 FYEKMQ (reference sequence). The length of the CDR3 is 18 residues. After removal of 4 bases from V and 5 bases from J, the junction contained 13 bases not matched to a gene. CDR3 sequence: CASSSRAIAGGPNNEQFF. Written as DNA, the CDR3 is TGTGCCAGCAGCTCAAGAGCTATAGCGGGAGGGCCTAACAATGAGCAGTTCTTC. The full variable domain, rest sourced from reference TRBV13 and TRBJ2-1, is AAGVIQSPRHLIKEKRETATLKCYPIPRHDTVYWYQQGPGQDPQFLISFYEKMQSDKGSIPDRFSAQQFSDYHSELNMSSLELGDSALYFCASSSRAIAGGPNNEQFFGPGTRLTVL.

This sequence joins TRBV3-1 (or the pseudogene TRBV3-2) and TRBJ1-3; D may be TRBD1 (5 bases). CDR3 size: 17 residues. The germline gives CDR1 LGHDT, CDR2 YNNKEL (reference sequence). V lost 4 bases and J lost 0, with 16 bases in between. The CDR3 sequence: CASSLPGGPSSGNTIYF. In DNA form, the CDR3 reads TGTGCCAGCAGCCTCCCGGGGGGACCGAGCTCTGGAAACACCATATATTTT.

The sample holds one count of this clone. The rearrangement joins TRBV30 to TRBJ2-3; 7 bases fit TRBD1. CDR1 and CDR2 from the germline V gene are GTSNPN and SVGIG (reference sequence). V trimming: 4 bases; J trimming: 2 bases; junction bases outside the gene matches: 6. The CDR3 consists of 14 residues. The CDR3 bases are TGTGCCTGGATCCCGGGACAGCTCACAGATACGCAGTATTTT. Translation: CAWIPGQLTDTQYF.

This clone was observed a single time. V usage is TRBV5-4 and J usage is TRBJ2-3; 8 positions agree with TRBD1. This CDR3 spans 17 amino acids. Per the germline V gene, CDR1 is SGHNT and CDR2 is YYREEE (reference sequence). J lost 3 bases, V lost 3 bases, and 12 bases had no gene match. The DNA of the CDR3 is TGTGCCAGCAGCTCCAGGAGGCAGGGGGCGCCGACAGATACGCAGTATTTT. It is translated as CASSSRRQGAPTDTQYF.

The rearrangement links TRBV30 to TRBJ2-2; TRBD2 matches at 7 bases. The trim removed 1 base at V and 8 bases at J, leaving 10 bases unmatched. This CDR3 is 15 amino acids long. Germline V lookup: CDR1 GTSNPN, CDR2 SVGIG (reference sequence). CDR3 sequence reads: CAWSAGRDWVGELFF. CDR3 DNA sequence: TGTGCCTGGAGTGCAGGGAGGGATTGGGTGGGGGAGCTGTTTTTT.